This TCR beta chain appears in the sequencing data of a study of blood T cell repertoires in COVID-19 (dated by TCRdb to about 2020). About the investigation overall: Collaborator samples came from the United States, Italy and Spain and covered acute and convalescent phases of COVID-19. Samples came from the ongoing ImmuneRACE study (first 160 participants) plus 1,254 subjects from 6 global collaborators. The sample metadata nearly always contained a de-identified subject ID, COVID-19 status, age in years and sex. The repertoires were released in a freely available public database meant as a resource for research on the immune response to SARS-CoV-2. Where HLA class I and class II types were available, the types were taken from metadata supplied by the sample provider, not from assay-based typing. Deeply sampled blood TCRbeta repertoires from subjects exposed to, actively infected with, or recovered from COVID-19 were included in the dataset. The material from the prospective study consisted of cDNA or gDNA derived from T cells, B-cell-depleted T cells, or PBMCs. Overall results and qualifications from the work: How much clinical and demographic metadata was included differed by source and by participant, and the metadata was provided uncurated.

The germline V gene provides CDR1 MDHEN and CDR2 SYDVKM. The CDR3 holds 14 amino acids from the cysteine to the phenylalanine. Of all the DNA, just the CDR3 is kept, 42 bases in frame from base 1. Trimming removed 8 bases from V and 1 base from J, leaving 12 bases between the germline ends. This clone is labeled medium-sized (0.01 to 0.1%). The antigen it binds to is not known. Base qualities were left out, and no much larger clone turns up one base away. Whole blood was collected in K2EDTA tubes by collaborating institutions according to the institutions' own protocols. For TCRbeta analysis, collaborators shipped samples in one of three forms: frozen whole blood, isolated PBMCs, or DNA extracted from either of those sample types. TCRbeta CDR3 regions were amplified from genomic DNA by means of the immunoSEQ Assay, a bias-controlled multiplex PCR. Under the source paper's analysis protocol: The number of nucleated cells in each sample was estimated by amplification of reference gene primers within the assay. To quantify the absolute abundance of each unique TCRbeta CDR3 rearrangement, sequence reads were collapsed and filtered. For each sample, productive Simpson clonality was calculated as the square root of Simpson's diversity index over productive rearrangements. TCRdb mirrors the immuneACCESS table, restricted to in-frame sequences. Some clones are absent from its copies; in checked studies, under half trace to an unresolved V gene, and the reason for the others is unknown. That table furnishes V, J and clone size, whereas the DNA furnished D and trimming. The sample table lists about 12,000 clones, around 72% of them with a count of one. The ten largest clones take up 30% of the sample.

The TCR was taken from a human donor in a cohort sampled during active COVID-19. The specimen was peripheral blood. The chain is encoded by TRBV28 joined to TRBJ2-1, with TRBD1 as a weak D call on 5 bases. The CDR3 reads as follows: CASLMPGSYNEQFF. In nucleotides, the sequence is TGTGCCAGCCTGATGCCAGGGTCCTACAATGAGCAGTTCTTC. Here the CDR3 is joined to the reference TRBV28 and TRBJ2-1 genes, and the full variable domain is: DVKVTQSSRYLVKRTGEKVFLECVQDMDHENMFWYRQDPGLGLRLIYFSYDVKMKEKGDIPEGYSVSREKKERFSLILESASTNQTSMYLCASLMPGSYNEQFFGPGTRLTVL.